The entry below describes one TCR beta chain. Its antigen is unknown. The sample originates from a study of T-cell memory formation after mild COVID-19. There are 13 residues in the CDR3. Germline CDR1 reads SGHVS; CDR2 reads FNYEAQ. Trimming left V 8 bases short and J 4 bases short, with 11 bases between. Sample barcodes and UMIs were carried by the TCR alpha and TCR beta cDNA libraries that 5'RACE generated with constant-segment primers. TCRdb passed the 5' RACE reads through MiXCR, listing each CDR3 protein once. Of fewer than 700,000 distinct CDR3 sequences in the sample, roughly 17% were seen once. General study findings and limits: Still unconfirmed is whether the second-wave clones peaking on day 37 recognized SARS-CoV-2. Memory cells collected pre-infection included some clones that later responded, suggesting cross-reactive memory joined.

The receptor was isolated from an adult woman who had mild COVID-19 (a few samples of this study predate the infection). Cell type and time point are not known. Sequencing used PBMCs or a T cell subset sorted from them (not recorded which). This sequence joins TRBV7-6 and TRBJ2-2; D may be TRBD2 (6 bases). CDR3 sequence: CASRPSATGELFF. CDR3 nucleotides: TGTGCCAGCCGACCTAGCGCCACCGGGGAGCTGTTTTTT. The variable domain in full, with the rest retrieved from reference TRBV7-6 and TRBJ2-2, is GAGVSQSPRYKVTKRGQDVALRCDPISGHVSLYWYRQALGQGPEFLTYFNYEAQQDKSGLPNDRFSAERPEGSISTLTIQRTEQRDSAMYRCASRPSATGELFFGEGSRLTVL.